This TCR beta chain was documented in a study of T cells in Graves' hyperthyroidism and ophthalmopathy. Broader study findings: Clonotypes that were expanded in thyroid above 0.001 mostly appeared in blood too. Patients with ophthalmopathy were separated from those with stable hyperthyroidism by a 13 V-J model.

Diagnoses rested on clinical symptoms, serum thyroxine and TRAb, thyroid ultrasound and orbital computed tomography. The table lists this clonotype with many counts. Its target is unknown. The ends were cut back, 0 bases at V and 2 bases at J, with 12 bases in the middle. This CDR3 spans 15 amino acids. Germline V lookup: CDR1 DFQATT, CDR2 SNEGSKA (reference sequence). TCR beta CDR3 regions were amplified from RNA transcripts. The TCR CDR3 was amplified in a first-round RT-PCR using the HTBI primer set. TCRdb passed the multiplex PCR reads through MiXCR, listing each CDR3 protein once. The data hold about 400,000 distinct CDR3 sequences, with approximately 15% observed a single time.

The sequenced sample was blood. V is TRBV20-1 and J is TRBJ2-3; D remains unclear. The source is a woman aged 25-40 years with Graves' ophthalmopathy. CDR3 coding DNA: TGCAGTGCTAGAGACTCCTCTTCAAACACAGATACGCAGTATTTT. As protein: CSARDSSSNTDTQYF.